This T cell receptor (beta chain) was profiled in a study of cytomegalovirus exposure and HLA in healthy donors. Study outcomes and limitations: A few chains linked to CMV were shown in vitro to be specific for CMV antigens. In the 100 to 150 validation repertoires, approximately 94% of cluster scores exceeded 0, per a later analysis. Reportedly, diagnosis of cytomegalovirus status by the classifier showed high specificity and sensitivity.

Comments on this clone: The target antigen is unknown.

Germline assignment: CDR1 MNHNY and CDR2 SVGAGI (reference sequence). The ends were cut back, 7 bases at V and 0 bases at J, with 8 bases in the middle. CDR3 length: 13 residues. Using immunoSEQ multiplex PCR, the repertoire was profiled, and TCRdb retains in-frame clones only, with some absent. The sample consists of fewer than 200,000 clones, less than 90% of them appearing once. The sample consisted of PBMCs. This clonotype was sampled from a woman aged 18-30 years in good health and CMV-seronegative. The V call is TRBV6-6, the J call TRBJ2-3, with TRBD2 as a possible D gene (6 bases). CDR3 sequence: CASKEGSTDTQYF. DNA for the CDR3: TGTGCCAGCAAGGAGGGTAGCACAGATACGCAGTATTTT.